This T cell receptor delta chain appears in the sequencing data of a study of fetal and pediatric gammadelta thymocytes (dated by TCRdb to between 2021 and 2023). Study-level background: To strengthen a single-cell study of gammadelta thymocyte development, the researchers used bulk gammadelta thymocyte repertoires that mixed previously published data with newly generated, unpublished data. Unpublished data were combined with previously published data (refs 27,28) to make up the bulk gammadelta thymocyte repertoires. In total, the bulk gammadelta thymocyte repertoire set covered 10 subjects, made up of 7 pediatric thymus donors and 3 fetal thymus donors. Bulk TCR repertoire data were added to increase subject numbers and strengthen the CDR3 publicity analysis.

Study-wide findings and limitations: Fetal gammadelta thymocyte repertoires were previously reported to be enriched for TRDV2, TRGV8 and TRGV9 usage, low N additions and public CDR3s compared with post-natal repertoires.

The V end gives up 0 bases and the J end 1 base, leaving 12 bases in the junction not matched to a gene. Including the terminal cysteine and phenylalanine, the CDR3 comprises 18 residues. Just the 54-base CDR3 DNA is kept, in frame starting at base 1. From the germline V gene, CDR1 is GEAIGNYY and CDR2 is EKD. Thymocytes were stained with Zombie NIR viability dye plus antibodies to CD3 (UCHT1), TCRgammadelta (11F2), TCRVgamma9 (IMMU360) and TCRVdelta2 (IMMU389). Bulk TRD and TRG CDR3 repertoires were produced separately from sorted Vgamma9Vdelta2 and nonVgamma9Vdelta2 gammadelta thymocytes taken from human fetal and pediatric thymuses. Pediatric thymus tissue was collected in Belgium from children having cardiac surgery. The pediatric thymus donors in the study ranged in age from about 1 to 12 years. Thymic cell suspensions from fetal and post-natal thymuses were prepared as previously described. Vgamma9Vdelta2 thymocytes were sorted as cells that were CD3+ gammadeltaTCR+ Vgamma9+ Vdelta2+. Cells were sorted on a FACS Aria III cell sorter (BD Biosciences).

The listed sequencing device is Illumina MiSeq. In the original analysis: To analyze publicity, the Vgamma9Vdelta2 and nonVgamma9Vdelta2 bulk CDR3 files from each subject were merged so that every subject had one combined repertoire. Using base R and dplyr, each CDR3 amino acid sequence was checked across 9 single-cell datasets and roughly nine bulk repertoires to give a publicity score ranging from 0 to 19. With CATT, TCRdb called clones again from the public reads; duplicate DNA rows were later joined. For this entry, the V and J calls and clone size follow TCRdb and not the study's own pipeline. This sample has roughly 910 delta-chain clones in its table, and about 51% of those were observed once. Around 15% of the sample rests with the top ten. This clone is labeled large (0.1 to 1%). Its antigen target is currently unknown. The sample holds no much larger clone one base away, and base qualities are not on file.

This TCR was recovered from a child who underwent cardiac surgery and was recorded as healthy. The sequence links TRDV2 to TRDJ1; TRDD3 fits 8 bases in the junction. Sequencing was carried out using Vgamma9Vdelta2 gamma-delta T cells from the thymus. The cell subset or site label for this specimen denotes: sorted CD3+gammadeltaTCR+Vgamma9+Vdelta2+ thymocytes. The sequence in DNA is TGTGCCTGTGACACCCGGTTAGAGAGGGATACGGGCACCGATAAACTCATCTTT. The translation is CACDTRLERDTGTDKLIF.